This T cell receptor (beta chain) came from a study of shared clonotypes between healthy human individuals (dated by TCRdb to about 2020). For the study in its entirety: The cohort comprised a couple of women and three men aged 18 to 49 years. Per donor, three plates each were used for CD4 naive and CD4 memory, two for CD8 naive, and one for CD8 memory. To estimate repertoire size and how much clonotypes are shared between individuals, the study performed deep sequencing of blood TCR repertoires from five healthy adults. To increase sequencing depth and limit assay-specific biases, different laboratories used diverse techniques to prepare libraries and sequence TCR repertoires. Each donor's leukapheresis produced roughly between about 0.8 and 10 billion PBMCs. Results the study describes overall, beyond this receptor: The small number of donors limited the genetic and exposure-history diversity represented. Higher generation probabilities were observed for clonotypes shared by all four sorted-subset donors than for non-shared clonotypes. Pairwise subsampling indicated that sequencing depth was expected to affect the degree of clonotype sharing among donors. Sampling was limited to blood, and TCR repertoires in tissue likely differ from TCR repertoires in blood. Across a handful of donors, about 5.2% of naive CD4, 3.5% of naive CD8, 2.3% of memory CD4, and about 0.44% of memory CD8 clonotypes were shared. Rarefaction of sorted-subset datasets indicated incomplete sequencing despite the large sequencing depth. Larger estimated clonotype richness was generally found for naive subsets than for memory subsets.

Worth noting for this clone: Its antigen target is currently unknown. Base qualities were left out, and no much larger clone turns up one base away.

Donors were healthy HIV-negative adults with no recently reported acute infections or vaccinations. Every donor was a Caucasian adult living in Nashville, Tennessee, USA. CD4+ T cells were enriched by magnetic negative selection, after which naive cells were positively selected on CD45RA and the negative fraction was taken as the memory subset. After blood collection by leukapheresis, PBMCs were isolated using Ficoll-Histopaque density gradient centrifugation and then cryopreserved in the vapor phase of liquid nitrogen. Analytical flow cytometry was used to check the purity and quantity of every magnetically sorted T cell population. Genomic DNA was isolated from every sorted fraction and measured by UV absorbance on a Nanodrop 2000c. The CDR3 runs 14 residues from the cysteine to the phenylalanine. Only CDR3 DNA is held: 42 bases, read in frame from base 1. CDR1 and CDR2 were assigned from the germline V gene (reference sequence) as LNHNV and YYDKDF. Relative to germline, V is 5 bases shorter and J is 0 bases shorter, with 11 bases between their ends.

Using the deep immunoSEQ assay, TCR CDR3 regions were amplified from genomic DNA by multiplex PCR. Genomic DNA extracted from each cell subset was distributed evenly over all wells of several immunoSEQ 96-well plates, and each plate served as one replicate. For sorted subsets, 200 to 250 ng genomic DNA, equal to tens of thousands of T cell genomes, was loaded into each replicate PCR. Purified libraries were measured with a Qubit 3.0 fluorometer, size-checked on a Bioanalyzer 2100, and measured again with the KAPA Library Quantification kit. Each immunoSEQ 96-well plate was sequenced on its own single-read 150-cycle Illumina NextSeq 550 flow cell. Turning to the authors' computational methods: Because the immunoSEQ output held only junctional sequences and lacked quality scores, the filtering could not match the filtering applied to full-length reads. Sequences were annotated with PyIR, a Python wrapper for IgBLAST v1.9, and V/J genes and CDR3 were assigned using IMGT germline references. Reads were removed for weak V/J assignments (E-value above 1e-6), missing CDR3, stop codons, out-of-frame junctions, or ambiguous translated residues. V3J clonotypes were defined as sequences sharing an identical inferred V gene, J gene, and CDR3 amino acid sequence. Percentage overlap between repertoires was calculated by dividing the number of shared unique clonotypes by the size of the smaller repertoire. Three approaches were used to assess repertoire richness: RTK rarefaction, the Chao1 estimator, and Recon v2.1 estimates of unobserved clonotypes. Generation probabilities for all TCRbeta clonotypes obtained by the gDNA method from several donors were computed using OLGA. Not all clones reach the TCRdb copy of this immuneACCESS table, which keeps in-frame sequences only. Checked studies attribute under half of the gap to unresolved V genes and leave the rest unexplained. For V, J and clone size, that table is used; D and trimming come from the DNA. Here the sample has about 1 million clones; around 74% occur a single time. 1.4% to 1.5% of the sample comes from the top ten.

Sequenced material: memory CD4+ T cells sorted from blood. The cell subset or site label for this specimen denotes: CD45RA-negative fraction. The sequence was collected from a man between 18 and 29 years old in good health. Recombination linked TRBV15 to TRBJ2-7, with no confidently assigned D gene. The bases are TGTGCCACCAGCCCCGGAACCCACTCCTACGAGCAGTACTTC. Its protein reads: CATSPGTHSYEQYF.